This T cell receptor (beta chain) was documented in a study of cytomegalovirus exposure and HLA in healthy donors. Across the study: The platform used for the 120 validation repertoires matched that of the roughly 700 first-cohort repertoires, a later analysis reported. Whole-study findings and limits: Reportedly, diagnosis of cytomegalovirus status by the classifier showed high specificity and sensitivity. In the 130 or so validation repertoires, roughly 94% of cluster scores exceeded 0, per a later analysis. Listed as cytomegalovirus-associated were 150 or so TCR beta chains.

To note about this clone: No antigen is known for it.

Losses at the gene ends were 6 bases for V and 4 bases for J; bases not matched to a gene: 5. The CDR3 is 15 amino acids. Germline V gene data show CDR1 as MDHEN and CDR2 as SYDVKM. Measured with immunoSEQ multiplex PCR; TCRdb has only the in-frame clones, and not every one. The sample has 200,000 to 250,000 clones, around 86% seen once; the top ten hold about 2%. Sequenced material: PBMCs. The receptor was derived from a woman under 30 in good health and CMV-seropositive. The V gene is TRBV28, the J gene TRBJ2-7, with 14 bases that match TRBD2. The chain's CDR3 is CASSPGTSGSYEQYF. As DNA, the CDR3 is TGTGCCAGCAGCCCCGGGACTAGCGGGAGTTACGAGCAGTACTTC.